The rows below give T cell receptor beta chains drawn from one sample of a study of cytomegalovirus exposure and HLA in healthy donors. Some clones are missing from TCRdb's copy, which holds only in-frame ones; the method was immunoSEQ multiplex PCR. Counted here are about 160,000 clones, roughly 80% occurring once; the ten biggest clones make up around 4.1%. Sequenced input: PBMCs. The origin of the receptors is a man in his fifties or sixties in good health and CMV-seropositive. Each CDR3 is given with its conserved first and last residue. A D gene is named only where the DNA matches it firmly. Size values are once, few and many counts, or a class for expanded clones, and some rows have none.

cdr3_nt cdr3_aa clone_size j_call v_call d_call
TGTGCCAGCAGTTTTGGAGACAGGGGGCCCTATGGCTACACCTTC CASSFGDRGPYGYTF once TRBJ1-2 TRBV28 TRBD1
TGTGCCAGCAGCCCCCAGGGGGACACTGAAGCTTTCTTT CASSPQGDTEAFF . TRBJ1-1 TRBV7-9 TRBD1
TGCGCCAGCAGCTTACAGGGGTTTCGCACTGAAGCTTTCTTT CASSLQGFRTEAFF . TRBJ1-1 TRBV5-1 TRBD1
TGTGCCAGCATGGCAGGGCTTAGGGATACGCAGTATTTT CASMAGLRDTQYF few TRBJ2-3 TRBV2 .
TGTGCCAGCAGCGCAGCAGTCACAGCACGCACAGATACGCAGTATTTT CASSAAVTARTDTQYF . TRBJ2-3 TRBV9 .
TGTGCCAGCAGCGACAGGTGGAGCACAGATACGCAGTATTTT CASSDRWSTDTQYF few TRBJ2-3 TRBV6-1 .
TGTGCCAGCAGCCCATTACTTGGTGGGACAGGGGTCATGAACACTGAAGCTTTCTTT CASSPLLGGTGVMNTEAFF . TRBJ1-1 TRBV7-2 TRBD1
TGTGCCAGCAGCCGGGGGGGGGTGAAAGGGTACGAGCAGTACTTC CASSRGGVKGYEQYF once TRBJ2-7 TRBV6-6 TRBD2
TGTGCCAGCAGCTTCCCGGGACAGGGGCGGGATACGCAGTATTTT CASSFPGQGRDTQYF . TRBJ2-3 TRBV7-9 TRBD1
TGTGCCAGCAGCGTAGGAGAGGCGGGAGCTGAAGCTTTCTTT CASSVGEAGAEAFF . TRBJ1-1 TRBV9 .
TGTGCCAGCAGCATCCAAAGCGGTACCCAACCTTCCAATGAGCAGTTCTTC CASSIQSGTQPSNEQFF . TRBJ2-1 TRBV9 .
TGTGCCAGCAGCTTACAGGGGGCGGTGAACACTGAAGCTTTCTTT CASSLQGAVNTEAFF . TRBJ1-1 TRBV5-4 TRBD1
TGTGCCAGCAGGGAGGGACAGGGCGGAGGCTACACCTTC CASREGQGGGYTF . TRBJ1-2 TRBV6-1 TRBD1
TGTGCCAGCAGCTATACAGGGGAACAGCCCCAGCATTTT CASSYTGEQPQHF . TRBJ1-5 TRBV6-5 TRBD1
TGTGCCAGCAGCTTTAGCGGTGGAATTGGGATAGGCACTGAAGCTTTCTTT CASSFSGGIGIGTEAFF once TRBJ1-1 TRBV7-8 .
TGTGCCAGCAGCTTGGAGGGGCTGAACACTGAAGCTTTCTTT CASSLEGLNTEAFF . TRBJ1-1 TRBV5-4 .
TGCGCCAGCAGGCCACTAGCGGGAGACAGACTCAACACCGGGGAGCTGTTTTTT CASRPLAGDRLNTGELFF . TRBJ2-2 TRBV10-2 TRBD2
TGTGCCAGCAGGACCGGACAGGGTAATCAGCCCCAGCATTTT CASRTGQGNQPQHF . TRBJ1-5 TRBV6-5 TRBD1
TGCGCCAGCAGCATTCAGACAGACGATGGCTACACCTTC CASSIQTDDGYTF . TRBJ1-2 TRBV5-1 .
TGTGCCAGCAGCTTAGGGGTAGCGGAGACCCAGTACTTC CASSLGVAETQYF . TRBJ2-5 TRBV7-2 .
TGTGCCAGCAGCTTAGTAGCGGGGGGGAAAAACATTCAGTACTTC CASSLVAGGKNIQYF . TRBJ2-4 TRBV7-2 TRBD2
TGTGCCAGCAGCATTCGGACTAGCGGATTGCAACTCTACGAGCAGTACTTC CASSIRTSGLQLYEQYF few TRBJ2-7 TRBV5-4 TRBD2
TGTGCCAGCAGCTTGGTCTCTGCACTAAGCTCCTACGAGCAGTACTTC CASSLVSALSSYEQYF . TRBJ2-7 TRBV5-5 .
TGTGCCAGCAGTACCCTAGGAGTTGTGACCTTC CASSTLGVVTF . TRBJ1-2 TRBV6-5 .
TGTGCCAGCAGCCTAAGACAGGGGGGAGAGACCCAGTACTTC CASSLRQGGETQYF . TRBJ2-5 TRBV11-2 TRBD1
TGTGCCAGCAGCCGTACTAGCGGAGCCTACAATGAGCAGTTCTTC CASSRTSGAYNEQFF once TRBJ2-1 TRBV7-2 TRBD2
TGTGCCAGCAGTCCAGGGACTAGCGGGAGAAGAGAGACCCAGTACTTC CASSPGTSGRRETQYF . TRBJ2-5 TRBV27 TRBD2
TGTGCCAGCAGCTTAGATGGGACAACTACCTACGAGCAGTACTTC CASSLDGTTTYEQYF . TRBJ2-7 TRBV7-2 .
TGTGCCAGCAGTGGGCAGGTCGGAACCTACGAGCAGTACTTC CASSGQVGTYEQYF . TRBJ2-7 TRBV2 .
TGTGCCAGCAGTGAGCGGACTAGCGGGGGTGGGGAGACCCAGTACTTC CASSERTSGGGETQYF . TRBJ2-5 TRBV2 TRBD2
TGTGCCATCAGACCGGGACTGCAATTCAATGAGCAGTTCTTC CAIRPGLQFNEQFF . TRBJ2-1 TRBV10-3 .
TGTGCCAGCAGCTTAGCCGGTGCTGTGCCCCAGCATTTT CASSLAGAVPQHF once TRBJ1-5 TRBV7-9 .
TGTGCCAGCAGCGCGCCGGGACAGGGGGCAATTGGCTATGGCTACACCTTC CASSAPGQGAIGYGYTF . TRBJ1-2 TRBV5-4 TRBD1
TGTGCCAGCAGTCCTCCTGACCAAGAGACCCAGTACTTC CASSPPDQETQYF . TRBJ2-5 TRBV27 .
TGTGCCAGCAGCCAAGATTATTGGCGGAGCGCCTACAATGAGCAGTTCTTC CASSQDYWRSAYNEQFF once TRBJ2-1 TRBV14 .
TGTGCCAGCAGTTGGCAGAACCCAGATACGCAGTATTTT CASSWQNPDTQYF . TRBJ2-3 TRBV28 .
TGCAGCGTTGGGGGACAGTCCACAGATACGCAGTATTTT CSVGGQSTDTQYF . TRBJ2-3 TRBV29-1 TRBD1
TGTGCCAGCAGCGCCCCGGCGGCGGTGAACACTGAAGCTTTCTTT CASSAPAAVNTEAFF . TRBJ1-1 TRBV11-2 .
TGTGCCAGCAGCCGACAGGTGGTGGAGCGGGAAAATAAGAGGGAGCAGTACTTC CASSRQVVERENKREQYF . TRBJ2-7 TRBV5-6 .
TGTGCCAGTCCCGGGACAGTCGGGTTCCAATCTGGAAACACCATATATTTT CASPGTVGFQSGNTIYF . TRBJ1-3 TRBV19 TRBD1
TGCGCCAGCAGCGCCGACAGTAGTAGCAATCAGCCCCAGCATTTT CASSADSSSNQPQHF . TRBJ1-5 TRBV5-1 .
TGTGCCAGCAGTTATGGACTGCCTGGCGAGCAGTACTTC CASSYGLPGEQYF . TRBJ2-7 TRBV27 .
TGTGCCAGTAGTATCCAGACTAGCGGATCCTACGAGCAGTACTTC CASSIQTSGSYEQYF . TRBJ2-7 TRBV19 TRBD2
TGCGCCAGCAGCCAGGGACTAGCGGGGGGCATCACCGGGGAGCTGTTTTTT CASSQGLAGGITGELFF . TRBJ2-2 TRBV5-1 TRBD2
TGTGCCAGCAGCCCCTCGGGAGCGTCGAACACCGGGGAGCTGTTTTTT CASSPSGASNTGELFF . TRBJ2-2 TRBV7-3 .
TGTGCCAGCAGCTTAGAGTGGCACAGCACAGATACGCAGTATTTT CASSLEWHSTDTQYF few TRBJ2-3 TRBV7-6 .
TGTGCCTGGAGTGTACAACTAGCGGATGAGCAGTTCTTC CAWSVQLADEQFF . TRBJ2-1 TRBV30 TRBD2
TGTGCCAGCAGCTCTAGGGGGGGAGAGACCCAGTACTTC CASSSRGGETQYF . TRBJ2-5 TRBV11-2 .
TGCGCCAGCCGGACAGGGGGCGTAGAGACTGAAGCTTTCTTT CASRTGGVETEAFF . TRBJ1-1 TRBV5-1 TRBD1
TGTGCCAGCAGCGACAGGTGGATCCCCACCGGGGAGCTGTTTTTT CASSDRWIPTGELFF . TRBJ2-2 TRBV27 .
TGTGCCTGGAGTGTACATGTGGGTGGGGGCAGGCCGGAGACCCAGTACTTC CAWSVHVGGGRPETQYF . TRBJ2-5 TRBV30 .
TGTGCCAGCAGAGCGCAGGGCCTGGGTGAAGAGACCCAGTACTTC CASRAQGLGEETQYF . TRBJ2-5 TRBV27 .
TGTGCCAGCAGCCAAGTTGGGGGGACGACTGAAGCTTTCTTT CASSQVGGTTEAFF . TRBJ1-1 TRBV14 .
TGTGCCAGCAGTCTTAGACAGGGCAATCAGCCCCAGCATTTT CASSLRQGNQPQHF . TRBJ1-5 TRBV7-2 .
TGTGCCAGCAGCGTAGAGGGAACAGGGCAGGGACGTGAAAAACTGTTTTTT CASSVEGTGQGREKLFF . TRBJ1-4 TRBV9 .
TGCGCCAGCAGACCAGGGGGCTCCTACGAGCAGTACTTC CASRPGGSYEQYF . TRBJ2-7 TRBV4-1 TRBD1